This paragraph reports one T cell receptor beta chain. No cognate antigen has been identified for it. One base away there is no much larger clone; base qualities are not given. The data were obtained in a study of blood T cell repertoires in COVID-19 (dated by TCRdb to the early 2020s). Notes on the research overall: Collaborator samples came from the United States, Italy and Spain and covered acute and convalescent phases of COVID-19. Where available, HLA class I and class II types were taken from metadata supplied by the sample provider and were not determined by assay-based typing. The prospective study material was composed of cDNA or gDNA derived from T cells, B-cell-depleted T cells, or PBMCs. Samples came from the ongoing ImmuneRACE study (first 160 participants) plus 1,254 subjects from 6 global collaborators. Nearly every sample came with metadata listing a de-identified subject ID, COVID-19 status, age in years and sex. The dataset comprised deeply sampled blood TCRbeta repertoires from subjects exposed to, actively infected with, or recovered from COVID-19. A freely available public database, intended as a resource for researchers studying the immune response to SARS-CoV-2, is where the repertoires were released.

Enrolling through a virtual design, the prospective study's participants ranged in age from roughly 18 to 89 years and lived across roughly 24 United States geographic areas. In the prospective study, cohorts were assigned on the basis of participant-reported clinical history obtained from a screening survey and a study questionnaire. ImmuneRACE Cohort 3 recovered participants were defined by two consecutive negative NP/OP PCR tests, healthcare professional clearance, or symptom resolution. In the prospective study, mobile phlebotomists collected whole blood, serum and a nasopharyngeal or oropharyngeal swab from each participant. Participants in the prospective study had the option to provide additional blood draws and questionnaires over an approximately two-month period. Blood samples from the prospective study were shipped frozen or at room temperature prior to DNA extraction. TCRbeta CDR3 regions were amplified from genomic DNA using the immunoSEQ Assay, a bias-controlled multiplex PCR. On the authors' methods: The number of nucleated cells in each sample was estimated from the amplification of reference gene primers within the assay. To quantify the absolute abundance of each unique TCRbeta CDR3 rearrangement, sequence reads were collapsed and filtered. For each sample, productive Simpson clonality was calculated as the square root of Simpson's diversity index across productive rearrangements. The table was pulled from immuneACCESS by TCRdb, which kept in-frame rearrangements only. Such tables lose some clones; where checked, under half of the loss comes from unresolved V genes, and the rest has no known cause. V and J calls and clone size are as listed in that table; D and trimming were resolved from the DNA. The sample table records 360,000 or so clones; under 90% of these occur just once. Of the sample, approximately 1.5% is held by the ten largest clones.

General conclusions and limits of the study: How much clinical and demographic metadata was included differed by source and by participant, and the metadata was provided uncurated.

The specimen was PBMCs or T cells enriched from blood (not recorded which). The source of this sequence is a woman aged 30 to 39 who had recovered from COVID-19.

The bases are TGCGCCAGCAGCCAAGAGGGCGAGATTAATTCACCCCTCCACTTT. Its amino acids are CASSQEGEINSPLHF. The chain is assembled from TRBV4-3 and TRBJ1-6, with the D gene uncertain. The CDR3 covers 15 residues, taking in both the cysteine and the phenylalanine. Just the 45-base CDR3 DNA is kept, in frame starting at base 1. The junction carries 9 bases between V and J, which are trimmed by 0 bases and 6 bases respectively. The CDR1 and CDR2 encoded by the germline V gene are LGHNA and YSLEER.